The 16 T cell receptor beta chains below all came from one sample that was sequenced in a study of neurological immune-mediated disorders. TCRdb re-called the 5' RACE reads with MiXCR, one entry per CDR3 protein. The data contain roughly 60,000 distinct CDR3 sequences, about an eighth of them seen just once; the ten biggest clones take up about 2%. The sequencing sample was made of PBMCs. All receptors derive from a man in his 60s in good health.

This clonotype was observed at least ten times. The chain carries TRBV3-1 and TRBJ2-5, with D perhaps TRBD1 (5 bases). CDR3 size: 14 residues. The V end lost 4 bases, the J end lost 5 bases, and 14 bases lay between the germline ends. Germline CDR1 LGHDT, CDR2 YNNKEL (reference sequence). This CDR3 reads CASSPQGLGETQYF. The DNA for the CDR3 is TGTGCCAGCAGCCCTCAGGGTCTGGGGGAGACCCAGTACTTC.

Ten or more counts support this clonotype. The chain combines TRBV6-5 with TRBJ2-5, with 7 bases aligning to TRBD1. The trim removed 7 bases at V and 3 bases at J, leaving 8 bases unmatched. CDR1 and CDR2 (germline): MNHEY, SVGAGI. The CDR3 sequence is 14 residues long. CDR3 nucleotides: TGTGCCAGCAACAGGGGCCCCTTCGAAGAGACCCAGTACTTC. Residues: CASNRGPFEETQYF.

This clonotype was seen repeatedly, ten times or more. V is TRBV3-1 and J is TRBJ1-5, with 9 positions matching TRBD1. V gave up 1 base and J gave up 7 bases; unmatched junction bases: 11. Looked up from germline, CDR1 is LGHDT and CDR2 is YNNKEL (reference sequence). The CDR3 is 17 residues long. CDR3 coding DNA: TGTGCCAGCAGCCAAGGACCCGGGACAGGGAAAAGGCAGCCCCAGCATTTT. Translation: CASSQGPGTGKRQPQHF.

The sample holds many counts of this clonotype. The chain combines TRBV6-5 with TRBJ1-1; a possible D gene is TRBD1 (6 bases). The germline V gene encodes CDR1 MNHEY and CDR2 SVGAGI. V lost 4 bases to trimming and J lost 8 bases, with 14 bases between them. The CDR3 consists of 13 residues. CDR3 protein: CASSSLRGMEAFF. The CDR3 DNA sequence: TGTGCCAGCAGTTCCTTGAGGGGGATGGAAGCTTTCTTT.

This clonotype appeared many times. The V call is TRBV12-3 or TRBV12-4, the J call TRBJ2-7; no definite D call. The CDR3 is 13 residues long. The V end lost 2 bases, the J end lost 5 bases, and 10 bases lay between the germline ends. CDR3 in amino acids: CASSLLGFHEQYF. The CDR3 DNA is TGTGCCAGCAGTTTACTGGGGTTCCACGAGCAGTACTTC.

Many counts were recorded for this clonotype. The rearrangement joins TRBV6-2 or TRBV6-3 to TRBJ2-1; D not resolved. Trimming left V 0 bases short and J 0 bases short, with 12 bases between. Germline-derived CDR1 and CDR2 are MNHEY and SVGEGT. The CDR3 is 17 residues long. CDR3 DNA: TGTGCCAGCAGTTACTCCCCCTGGTCGAGCTCCTACAATGAGCAGTTCTTC. Protein product: CASSYSPWSSSYNEQFF.

This clonotype was counted many times. This chain uses TRBV9 with TRBJ2-1; 9 bases line up with TRBD2. The V segment lost 1 base and the J segment 10 bases; nucleotides outside the gene matches: 3. Germline V CDR1 and CDR2: SGDLS, YYNGEE. The CDR3 consists of 13 residues. CDR3 region: CASSVLSGGEQFF. The CDR3 bases are TGTGCCAGCAGCGTACTTAGCGGGGGAGAGCAGTTCTTC.

The CDR3 bases are TGCAGTGCTAAAGGATTTAGGGCAGGGAACACCGGGGAGCTGTTTTTT. This codes for CSAKGFRAGNTGELFF. The rearrangement joins TRBV20-1 to TRBJ2-2, with no clear D. Germline CDR1 DFQATT, CDR2 SNEGSKA (reference sequence). The V end lost 4 bases, the J end lost 1 base, and 16 bases lay between the germline ends. This CDR3 is built from 16 residues.

This clonotype was counted many times. The chain links TRBV20-1 to TRBJ2-7; D may match TRBD1 or TRBD2 (6 bases each). This CDR3 is built from 15 residues. Between the trimmed V and J ends, which lost 3 bases and 0 bases, there was a span of 15 bases. CDR1 is DFQATT and CDR2 is SNEGSKA in the germline V gene (reference sequence). This CDR3 is CSASDGGRSSYEQYF. As DNA, the CDR3 is TGCAGTGCTAGTGACGGGGGCAGGAGCTCCTACGAGCAGTACTTC.

This clonotype was detected many times. CDR3 sequence: CASSLDGTATNEKLFF. The CDR3 DNA is TGCGCCAGCAGCTTAGACGGTACTGCAACTAATGAAAAACTGTTTTTT. The chain links TRBV5-1 to TRBJ1-4, with D uncertain. The CDR3 sequence is 16 residues long. CDR1 SGHRS and CDR2 YFSETQ come from the germline V gene. Trimming pared 2 bases from V and 0 bases from J, leaving 11 bases between.

Ten or more counts support this clonotype. The chain is built from TRBV9 and TRBJ1-1; D may be TRBD1 (6 bases). This CDR3 spans 14 amino acids. Trimming took 2 bases from V and 4 from J, leaving 12 bases between them. Germline CDR1 reads SGDLS; CDR2 reads YYNGEE. The CDR3 is CASSVTGWGTEAFF. Written as DNA, the CDR3 is TGTGCCAGCAGCGTGACAGGTTGGGGCACTGAAGCTTTCTTT.

This chain uses TRBV4-3 with TRBJ2-1; tentatively, D is TRBD2 (6 bases). The CDR3 sequence is 14 residues long. Per germline, CDR1 LGHNA and CDR2 YSLEER. Trimming shortened V by 0 bases and J by 8 bases, and 11 bases separated the two germline ends. CDR3 amino acids: CASSQDRRGHEQFF. CDR3 nucleotide sequence: TGCGCCAGCAGCCAAGATCGGCGGGGCCATGAGCAGTTCTTC.

This clonotype was picked up many times. V is TRBV6-5 and J is TRBJ2-6; no clear D. V lost 0 bases and J lost 0, with 9 bases in between. The CDR3 contains 17 residues. Germline V gene data show CDR1 as MNHEY and CDR2 as SVGAGI. The chain's CDR3 is CASSYSLSNSGANVLTF. CDR3 sequence (DNA): TGTGCCAGCAGTTACTCACTTTCAAACTCTGGGGCCAACGTCCTGACTTTC.

The sample holds many counts of this clonotype. The chain uses TRBV7-9 and TRBJ1-2; D is possibly TRBD1 (6 bases). Looked up from germline, CDR1 is SEHNR and CDR2 is FQNEAQ (reference sequence). Trimming took 5 bases from V and 4 from J, leaving 17 bases between them. The CDR3 contains 15 residues. CDR3 DNA: TGTGCCAGCAGCCCCGGGGGGGCGCACCTCTATGGCTACACCTTC. Translation gives CASSPGGAHLYGYTF.

This clonotype occurred many times. The rearrangement joins TRBV2 to TRBJ2-7; 9 positions match TRBD1. CDR1 and CDR2 (germline): SNHLY, FYNNEI. This CDR3 spans 14 amino acids. With V trimmed by 6 bases and J by 2 bases, 5 bases remained unmatched. The CDR3 region has the DNA TGTGCCAGCAGGGATGGACAGGGGACCTACGAGCAGTACTTC. Translation gives CASRDGQGTYEQYF. The full variable domain, completed using reference TRBV2 and TRBJ2-7, is EPEVTQTPSHQVTQMGQEVILRCVPISNHLYFYWYRQILGQKVEFLVSFYNNEISEKSEIFDDQFSVERPDGSNFTLKIRSTKLEDSAMYFCASRDGQGTYEQYFGPGTRLTVT.

Turning to this clonotype: No conserved phenylalanine or tryptophan is present at the end of the CDR3, so a read error is the likely explanation. This CDR3 reads CDSSLVTRSYEQYL. CDR3 in DNA: TGTGACAGCAGCTTAGTTACTAGAAGCTACGAGCAGTACTTA. This rearrangement joins TRBV7-9 to TRBJ2-7; possible D gene TRBD2, 5 bases. This CDR3 comprises 14 residues. Germline V gene sequence: CDR1 SEHNR, CDR2 FQNEAQ (reference sequence).